This TCR beta chain was obtained from a study of cytomegalovirus exposure and HLA in healthy donors. Regarding the study as a whole: Later analysis showed most CMV-associated TCR beta chains appearing HLA-restricted. Most TCR sequences proved rare, with some public TCRs found in many donors.

In the PCR, 60 Vbeta and 13 Jbeta primers were used. Generated by immunoSEQ multiplex PCR, the TCRdb table keeps only in-frame clones and is missing some. Here the sample spans roughly 180,000 clones, 80% to 90% being singletons. Points on this clone: Antigen unknown.

CDR3 size: 16 residues. V was pared by 4 bases and J by 3 bases, with 5 bases of the junction left unmatched. Germline CDR1 MNHEY, CDR2 SMNVEV (reference sequence). This sequence joins TRBV27 and TRBJ2-7; 14 nucleotides match TRBD2. Sequencing was carried out using PBMCs. The clonotype originates from a man aged 18 to 35 in good health and CMV-seropositive. The CDR3 DNA follows: TGTGCCAGCAGTTCCGGACTAGCGGGGGGCCGCTACGAGCAGTACTTC. Its protein is CASSSGLAGGRYEQYF.